This paragraph covers one T cell receptor beta chain sequence. Its antigen is not known. The germline CDR1 and CDR2 sequences are MDHEN and SYDVKM. This CDR3 comprises 16 residues. Trimming at V came to 5 bases and at J to 3 bases, leaving 8 bases not matched to a gene. The data stem from a study of cytomegalovirus exposure and HLA in healthy donors. Study observations and caveats: Rare TCR sequences dominated, though some public TCRs recurred in many donors. Sequencing probably produced one cluster of sequence variants that were highly shared.

Use of 60 Vbeta and 13 Jbeta primers characterized the PCR. The table came from immunoSEQ multiplex PCR; TCRdb's copy has only in-frame clones and leaves some out. The table records roughly 120,000 clones, about four fifths of them present only once. V and J are TRBV28 and TRBJ1-4; 8 nucleotides line up with TRBD1. Sequenced material: PBMCs. This clonotype originated in a male donor in good health and CMV-seropositive. The CDR3 nucleotides are TGTGCCAGCAGTGGCACAGGGGGGGAGGCTAATGAAAAACTGTTTTTT. Protein: CASSGTGGEANEKLFF.